A selection of T cell receptor beta chains follows, all from one sample in a study of blood T cell repertoires in COVID-19. TCRdb keeps only in-frame clones here, not all; method: immunoSEQ multiplex PCR. The profile shows some 120,000 clones, roughly 83% of them singletons. Sequenced: peripheral blood. The origin of the receptors is an older woman with acute or convalescent COVID-19. The CDR3 runs from the conserved cysteine through the conserved F or W. The order of the fields is clone size, D gene, J gene, V gene, CDR3 DNA, CDR3 protein. D genes are given only for firm matches. A clone size is listed for some rows: how often the clone was seen (once, few, many), or a class if it is expanded.

.	TRBD2	TRBJ2-7	TRBV28	TGTGCCAGCAGTCCGCTTAGCGGGATAAACTACGAGCAGTACTTC	CASSPLSGINYEQYF
.	.	TRBJ2-2	TRBV14	TGTGCCAGCAGCCAGCGACTAGCGAACACCGGGGAGCTGTTTTTT	CASSQRLANTGELFF
few	TRBD1	TRBJ1-4	TRBV19	TGTGCCAGTATGGGACAGGGAATTCCCTCAACTAATGAAAAACTGTTTTTT	CASMGQGIPSTNEKLFF
few	.	TRBJ2-7	TRBV6-5	TGTGCCAGCAGGGCCGGACAGTCCTCCTACGAGCAGTACTTC	CASRAGQSSYEQYF
.	TRBD1	TRBJ1-2	TRBV30	TGTGCCTGGAGCCCCACAGGGGGCCCCTATGGCTACACCTTC	CAWSPTGGPYGYTF
.	.	TRBJ2-7	TRBV6-1	TGTGCCAGCAGTGAATTACGGTCGGGGGAGCAGTACTTC	CASSELRSGEQYF
once	.	TRBJ2-2	TRBV2	TGTGCCAGCAGTGATGTCCGGTCGAACACCGGGGAGCTGTTTTTT	CASSDVRSNTGELFF
.	.	TRBJ1-6	TRBV6-2/TRBV6-3	TGTGCCAGCAGTTACGACTGGACACCCCTCCACTTT	CASSYDWTPLHF
.	TRBD2	TRBJ2-7	TRBV28	TGTGCCAGCAGTCCGAGCGGGAGTACCTCCTACGAGCAGTACTTC	CASSPSGSTSYEQYF
.	.	TRBJ1-2	TRBV19	TGTGCCAGTAGTCTCCGCGGGCGAGGCTACACCTTC	CASSLRGRGYTF
.	.	TRBJ1-1	TRBV18	TGTGCCAGCTCAGGAGGGGTGAACACTGAAGCTTTCTTT	CASSGGVNTEAFF
.	TRBD2	TRBJ2-2	TRBV2	TGTGCCAGCAGGGGAGGGACTAGCGGATACACCGGGGAGCTGTTTTTT	CASRGGTSGYTGELFF
once	.	TRBJ1-2	TRBV19	TGTGCCAGTAGTATTGAGGCCCGTAACTATGGCTACACCTTC	CASSIEARNYGYTF
.	TRBD1	TRBJ1-1	TRBV20-1	TGCAGTGCTAGTCCCGGACAGGGGGCTGGAACTGAAGCTTTCTTT	CSASPGQGAGTEAFF
.	.	TRBJ1-2	TRBV3-1/TRBV3-2	TGTGCCAGCAGCCAGGAGGGTAACTATGGCTACACCTTC	CASSQEGNYGYTF
.	TRBD2	TRBJ2-3	TRBV14	TGTGCCAGCAGCCAAGCACTAGCGGAGGGAGCAGATACGCAGTATTTT	CASSQALAEGADTQYF
once	.	TRBJ2-4	TRBV6-5	TGTGCCAACGGGGATTTAGCCAAAAACATTCAGTACTTC	CANGDLAKNIQYF
.	.	TRBJ1-6	TRBV6-5	TGTGCCAGCGCCATGATAGATTCACCCCTCCACTTT	CASAMIDSPLHF
few	TRBD2	TRBJ2-6	TRBV7-3	TGTGCCAGCAGCTTGGGGACTAGCTCCTCCTCTGGGGCCAACGTCCTGACTTTC	CASSLGTSSSSGANVLTF
.	TRBD1	TRBJ2-1	TRBV9	TGTGCCAGCAGTCCGGGACAGGGCTTGCGTGAGCAGTTCTTC	CASSPGQGLREQFF
.	.	TRBJ1-2	TRBV5-8	TGTGCCAGCAGCCCAAGCCAAAACTATGGCTACACCTTC	CASSPSQNYGYTF
.	.	TRBJ2-1	TRBV7-7	TGTGCCAGCAGCCACTCCGGGACAAACAATGAGCAGTTCTTC	CASSHSGTNNEQFF
.	TRBD2	TRBJ2-1	TRBV15	TGTGCCACCAGCAGAGATCTTAGCGGGGGAGGGGATGAACAGTTCTTC	CATSRDLSGGGDEQFF
.	TRBD1	TRBJ1-6	TRBV2	TGTGCCAGCAGTGTAGGGGGACAGGGGGGTTCACCCCTCCACTTT	CASSVGGQGGSPLHF
.	TRBD1	TRBJ2-7	TRBV19	TGTGCCAGTAGCCGGGACAGGGACTACGAGCAGTACTTC	CASSRDRDYEQYF
.	.	TRBJ2-3	TRBV18	TGTGCCAGCTCACCAGCCGGGACATCTGGGCCGACAGATACGCAGTATTTT	CASSPAGTSGPTDTQYF
few	.	TRBJ2-1	TRBV5-1	TGCGCCAGCAGCTTGGATTCTCGAGACAGCGAGCAGTTCTTC	CASSLDSRDSEQFF
.	.	TRBJ2-3	TRBV3-1/TRBV3-2	TGTGCCAGCAGCCAAGGACTAGGAGTGGATACGCAGTATTTT	CASSQGLGVDTQYF
.	.	TRBJ2-5	TRBV6-1	TGTGCCAGCAGTGAAGCGTGGGGGGGCTGGGAGACCCAGTACTTC	CASSEAWGGWETQYF
.	TRBD1	TRBJ1-1	TRBV11-2	TGTGCCAGCAGCTCCGGACAGGGGCCTTTGAACACTGAAGCTTTCTTT	CASSSGQGPLNTEAFF
once	TRBD2	TRBJ2-1	TRBV19	TGTGCCAGTAGTACGGTAGCGGGCTCCTACAATGAGCAGTTCTTC	CASSTVAGSYNEQFF
.	.	TRBJ2-5	TRBV10-3	TGTGCCATCAGTGGGGGGCAGGCAGAGACCCAGTACTTC	CAISGGQAETQYF
.	.	TRBJ1-1	TRBV5-1	TGCGCCAGCAGCTTGGATGGGGCCGGGGAAGCTTTCTTT	CASSLDGAGEAFF
.	TRBD1	TRBJ1-2	TRBV7-8	TGTGCCAGCAGCTTAGCCGGGACAGGGAGCTCGAGCTATGGCTACACCTTC	CASSLAGTGSSSYGYTF
.	TRBD2	TRBJ2-1	TRBV2	TGTGCCAGCAGTGGAGGGACTAGTGGGGGCTACAATGAGCAGTTCTTC	CASSGGTSGGYNEQFF
few	.	TRBJ1-1	TRBV5-8	TGTGCCAGCAGCGTTCAGTATCCAATGAACACTGAAGCTTTCTTT	CASSVQYPMNTEAFF
.	TRBD2	TRBJ2-3	TRBV10-3	TGTGCCATCAGTGAGTCATCTAGCGGGGGCACAGATACGCAGTATTTT	CAISESSSGGTDTQYF
.	.	TRBJ1-2	TRBV6-6	TGTGCCAGCAGTTCACAGAACTATGGCTACACCTTC	CASSSQNYGYTF
few	TRBD2	TRBJ2-7	TRBV11-2	TGTGCCAGCAGCTTGGGACTAGCGGGAATCTACGAGCAGTACTTC	CASSLGLAGIYEQYF
.	TRBD1	TRBJ2-5	TRBV5-6	TGTGCCACCACCGGGACAGGACAAGAGACCCAGTACTTC	CATTGTGQETQYF
.	TRBD1	TRBJ2-1	TRBV7-8	TGTGCCAGCAGCTTAGACGGGACAGGGAATAATGAGCAGTTCTTC	CASSLDGTGNNEQFF